This T cell receptor (beta chain) was identified in a study of shared clonotypes between healthy human individuals. The study, taken as a whole, reports: In contrast to clonotypes shared by all four donors, non-shared clonotypes had lower generation probabilities. Represented diversity, genetic and exposure-history alike, was limited by few donors.

Here immunoSEQ multiplex PCR was the method, and the copy in TCRdb shows in-frame clones only, minus some. The sample lists 950,000 to 1,100,000 clones, 75% to 80% seen once, with roughly 0.57% in the top ten. Remarks on this clone: Antigen: not known.

J lost 3 bases, V lost 2 bases, and 6 bases had no gene match. The CDR3 totals 16 residues. Germline V gives CDR1 MDHEN, CDR2 SYDVKM. The TCR comes from a man younger than 35 in good health. Some clones in this sample may be carry-over from other donors' samples. The chain recombines TRBV28 with TRBJ2-1; 8 nucleotides line up with TRBD2. The sequenced material came from memory CD4+ T cells from PBMCs. Subset denoted: CD45RA-negative fraction. Here the CDR3 reads CASSLASGSLYNEQFF. The CDR3 coding sequence is TGTGCCAGCAGTTTAGCAAGCGGGAGTCTCTACAATGAGCAGTTCTTC.